Listed below are T cell receptor beta chains from one sample, sequenced in a study of Graves' ophthalmopathy and Graves' hyperthyroidism. TCRdb recomputed calls from the multiplex PCR reads with MiXCR, one row per CDR3 protein. The repertoire holds under 400,000 distinct CDR3 sequences, about a sixth seen once, with 9% to 15% in the top ten. Sample: peripheral blood. These TCRs come from an adult man with Graves' ophthalmopathy. Each CDR3 is given with its conserved first and last residue. The D gene is left open where the match is weak. Clone size is given for some rows only: seen once, a few or many times, or a class if the clone is expanded.

v_gene	j_gene	abundance	d_gene	CDR3aa	CDR3nt
TRBV4-1	TRBJ1-5	many	NA	CASSQEGAGPKPQHF	TGCGCCAGCAGCCAAGAAGGGGCCGGCCCTAAGCCCCAGCATTTT
TRBV30	TRBJ2-5	many	NA	CAWSVYVQETQYF	TGTGCCTGGAGTGTATACGTGCAAGAGACCCAGTACTTC
TRBV7-2	TRBJ2-2	many	NA	CASSLAGGSNTGELFF	TGTGCCAGCAGCTTAGCGGGGGGATCGAACACCGGGGAGCTGTTTTTT
TRBV5-1	TRBJ2-2	many	TRBD2	CASSLPGLAGTGELFF	TGCGCCAGCAGCCTTCCGGGACTAGCGGGGACCGGGGAGCTGTTTTTT
TRBV6-5	TRBJ1-2	many	NA	CASSPDGLYGYTF	TGTGCCAGCAGCCCCGACGGTCTCTATGGCTACACCTTC
TRBV12-3/TRBV12-4	TRBJ2-5	many	NA	CASSLPHRFETQYF	TGTGCCAGCAGTTTACCTCACAGGTTCGAGACCCAGTACTTC
TRBV2	TRBJ1-6	many	NA	CASSALRGSPLHF	TGTGCCAGCAGCGCGCTCCGGGGATCACCCCTCCACTTT
TRBV5-1	TRBJ2-7	few	NA	CASNLALGPYEQYF	TGCGCCAGCAACTTGGCTCTCGGCCCCTACGAGCAGTACTTC
TRBV29-1	TRBJ1-2	NA	NA	CSVDRELEGAYGYTF	TGCAGCGTCGACCGGGAGCTGGAAGGGGCTTATGGCTACACCTTC
TRBV7-8	TRBJ2-5	many	TRBD2	CASSLGGLAQETQYF	TGTGCCAGCAGCTTAGGGGGACTAGCACAAGAGACCCAGTACTTC
TRBV12-3/TRBV12-4	TRBJ1-6	many	NA	CASSPSDRSYNSPLHF	TGTGCCAGCAGCCCCTCGGACAGATCCTATAATTCACCCCTCCACTTT
TRBV13	TRBJ2-7	many	NA	CASSFVHEQYF	TGTGCCAGCAGCTTTGTCCACGAGCAGTACTTC
TRBV13	TRBJ2-7	many	NA	CASSVGSFEQYF	TGTGCCAGCAGCGTGGGGTCCTTCGAGCAGTACTTC
TRBV7-9	TRBJ2-7	many	NA	CASTIKGHEQYF	TGTGCCAGCACCATTAAGGGGCACGAGCAGTACTTC
TRBV11-1	TRBJ2-5	many	NA	CASSQVDGDAGTQYF	TGTGCCAGCAGCCAAGTGGATGGGGATGCCGGGACCCAGTACTTC
TRBV30	TRBJ1-2	many	NA	CAANGGYTF	TGTGCCGCGAATGGTGGCTACACCTTC